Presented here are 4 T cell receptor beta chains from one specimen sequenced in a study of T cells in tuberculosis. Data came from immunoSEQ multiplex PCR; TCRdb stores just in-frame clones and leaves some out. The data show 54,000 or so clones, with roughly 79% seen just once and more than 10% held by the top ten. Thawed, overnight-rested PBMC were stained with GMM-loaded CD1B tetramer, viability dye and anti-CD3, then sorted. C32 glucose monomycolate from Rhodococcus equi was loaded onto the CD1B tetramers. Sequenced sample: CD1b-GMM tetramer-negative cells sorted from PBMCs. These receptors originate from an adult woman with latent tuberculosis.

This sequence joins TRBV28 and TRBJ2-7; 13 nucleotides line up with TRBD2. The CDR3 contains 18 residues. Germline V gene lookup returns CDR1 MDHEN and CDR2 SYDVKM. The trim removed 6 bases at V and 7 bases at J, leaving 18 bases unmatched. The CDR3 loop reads CASSLDRAALAGGLEQYF. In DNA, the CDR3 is TGTGCCAGCAGCCTAGACAGGGCGGCACTAGCGGGGGGGCTGGAGCAGTACTTC. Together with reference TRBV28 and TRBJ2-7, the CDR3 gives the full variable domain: DVKVTQSSRYLVKRTGEKVFLECVQDMDHENMFWYRQDPGLGLRLIYFSYDVKMKEKGDIPEGYSVSREKKERFSLILESASTNQTSMYLCASSLDRAALAGGLEQYFGPGTRLTVT.

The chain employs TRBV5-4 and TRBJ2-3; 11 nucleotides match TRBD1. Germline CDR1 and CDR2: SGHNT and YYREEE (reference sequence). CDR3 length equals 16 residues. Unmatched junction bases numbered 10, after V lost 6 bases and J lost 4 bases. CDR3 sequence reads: CASTWGPGQGADTQYF. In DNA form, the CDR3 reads TGTGCCAGCACCTGGGGGCCGGGACAGGGGGCAGATACGCAGTATTTT.

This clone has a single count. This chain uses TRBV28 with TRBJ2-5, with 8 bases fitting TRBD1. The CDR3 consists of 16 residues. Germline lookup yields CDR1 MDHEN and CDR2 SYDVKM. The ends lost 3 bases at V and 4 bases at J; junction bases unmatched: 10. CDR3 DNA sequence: TGTGCCAGCAGTTTCCTGACAGGGGAGATGATAGAGACCCAGTACTTC. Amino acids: CASSFLTGEMIETQYF. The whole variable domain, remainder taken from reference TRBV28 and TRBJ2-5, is DVKVTQSSRYLVKRTGEKVFLECVQDMDHENMFWYRQDPGLGLRLIYFSYDVKMKEKGDIPEGYSVSREKKERFSLILESASTNQTSMYLCASSFLTGEMIETQYFGPGTRLLVL.

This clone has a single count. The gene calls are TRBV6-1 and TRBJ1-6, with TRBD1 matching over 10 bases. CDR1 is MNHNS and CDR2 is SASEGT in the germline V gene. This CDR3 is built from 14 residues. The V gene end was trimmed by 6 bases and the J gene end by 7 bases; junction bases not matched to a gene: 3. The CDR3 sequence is CASREGQGNSPLHF. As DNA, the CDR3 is TGTGCCAGCAGAGAGGGACAGGGGAATTCACCCCTCCACTTT.